The clone carrying this TCR beta chain appeared a few times. The record originates from a study of immune characterization of retroperitoneal liposarcoma. One entry per CDR3 protein results from TCRdb running MiXCR on the PCR reads. The sample consists of some 10,000 distinct CDR3 sequences, around 35% of them appearing once. The clonotype comes from a female donor with retroperitoneal liposarcoma. Input material: tumor tissue.

CDR3 sequence (DNA): TGTGCCAGCAGTGGGACTACTTTCCATGAGCAGTTCTTC. Protein: CASSGTTFHEQFF. This chain links TRBV6-1 with TRBJ2-1; TRBD2 might be the D (6 bases). The CDR3 contains 13 residues. Deletions cut 4 bases from V and 8 bases from J, with 12 bases between. CDR1 and CDR2 from the germline V gene are MNHNS and SASEGT.